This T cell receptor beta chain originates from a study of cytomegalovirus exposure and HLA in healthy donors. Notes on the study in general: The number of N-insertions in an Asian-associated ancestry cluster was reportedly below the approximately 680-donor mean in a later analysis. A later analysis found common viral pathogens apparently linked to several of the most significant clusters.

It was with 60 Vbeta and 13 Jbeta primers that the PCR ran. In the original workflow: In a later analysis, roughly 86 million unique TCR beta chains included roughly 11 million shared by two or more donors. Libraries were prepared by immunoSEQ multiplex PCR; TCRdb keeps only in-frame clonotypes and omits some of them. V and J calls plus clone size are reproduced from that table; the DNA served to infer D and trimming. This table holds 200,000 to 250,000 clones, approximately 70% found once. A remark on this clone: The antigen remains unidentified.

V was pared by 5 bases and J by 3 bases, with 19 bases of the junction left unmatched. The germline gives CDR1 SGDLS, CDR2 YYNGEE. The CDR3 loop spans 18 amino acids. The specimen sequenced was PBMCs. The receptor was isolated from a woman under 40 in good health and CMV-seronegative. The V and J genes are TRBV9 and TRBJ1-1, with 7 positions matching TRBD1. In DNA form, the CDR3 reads TGTGCCAGCAGTCACCCGTCGGGACAGAAAACTTGGGACACTGAAGCTTTCTTT. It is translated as CASSHPSGQKTWDTEAFF. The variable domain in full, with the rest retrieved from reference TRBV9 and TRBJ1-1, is DSGVTQTPKHLITATGQRVTLRCSPRSGDLSVYWYQQSLDQGLQFLIQYYNGEERAKGNILERFSAQQFPDLHSELNLSSLELGDSALYFCASSHPSGQKTWDTEAFFGQGTRLTVV.